This T cell receptor beta chain came from a study of cytomegalovirus exposure and HLA in healthy donors. In the study overall: As an earlier analysis found, about 200 million T cells yielded 117 million unique TCR beta sequences.

V shed 6 bases and J shed 1 base, with 16 bases lying between them. This CDR3 has 16 amino acids. Germline lookup yields CDR1 MNHEY and CDR2 SMNVEV (reference sequence). As to this clone: Its target is not known.

Broader study findings: There were reportedly fewer N-insertions in an Asian-associated ancestry cluster than the approximately 600-donor mean, in a later analysis. Most subjects had HLA-A and HLA-B alleles reportedly predicted accurately by TCR beta sequences.

The PCR used 60 Vbeta and 13 Jbeta primers. The repertoire was sequenced with immunoSEQ multiplex PCR; TCRdb's copy has only in-frame clones and lacks some. This table has some 110,000 clones, less than 80% appearing once. The sequenced sample was PBMCs. This receptor was taken from a woman aged 40-49 years in good health and CMV-seropositive. The genes are TRBV27 and TRBJ1-5, with D perhaps matching TRBD1 (6 bases). The CDR3 DNA reads as TGTGCCAGCAGCCCACAACAGGGATCAAGCAATCAGCCCCAGCATTTT. It is translated as CASSPQQGSSNQPQHF.